This entry concerns a single T cell receptor beta chain. At one end, the junction sequence differs from germline, possibly due to a read error. TCRdb redid the calling of the PCR reads with MiXCR, one entry per CDR3 protein. The sample yields tens of thousands of distinct CDR3 sequences, under 65% seen once. These data belong to a study of CDR3 diversity in severe acne. The length of the CDR3 is 13 residues. Germline CDR1 is KGHDR and CDR2 is SFDVKD. The material sequenced was blood. The chain has TRBV24-1 and TRBJ1-2; D is uncertain. The sequence was obtained from a male donor in good health, without acne. CDR3 protein: CATSDLTNYGCTF. In nucleotides, the CDR3 is TGTGCCACCAGTGATTTGACCAACTATGGCTGCACCTTC.